This T cell receptor beta chain was documented in a study of blood T cell repertoires in COVID-19 (dated by TCRdb to about 2020). Context from the whole study: Collaborator samples came from the United States, Italy and Spain and covered acute and convalescent phases of COVID-19. The repertoires were made available in a free public database intended to serve as a resource for research on the immune response to SARS-CoV-2. The samples were drawn from two sources: the first 160 participants of the ongoing ImmuneRACE study, and 950 to 1,500 subjects contributed by 6 global collaborators. Subjects who had been exposed to COVID-19, were actively infected with it, or had recovered from it provided the deeply sampled blood TCRbeta repertoires that made up the dataset. The prospective study material was composed of cDNA or gDNA derived from T cells, B-cell-depleted T cells, or PBMCs. Where HLA class I and class II types were available, the types were taken from metadata supplied by the sample provider, not from assay-based typing. Nearly every sample came with metadata listing a de-identified subject ID, COVID-19 status, age in years and sex. Results the study describes overall, beyond this receptor: The amount of clinical and demographic metadata varied by source and participant and was provided uncurated.

The sample holds a few counts of this clone. This receptor's antigen is unknown. No quality values exist for individual bases; no much larger clone is one base distant. TCRbeta CDR3 regions were amplified from genomic DNA by means of the immunoSEQ Assay, a bias-controlled multiplex PCR. The authors' analysis ran thus. Nucleated cell counts per sample were estimated from amplification of reference gene primers within the assay. To quantify the absolute abundance of each unique TCRbeta CDR3 rearrangement, sequence reads were collapsed and filtered. For each sample, productive Simpson clonality was calculated by taking the square root of Simpson's diversity index across productive rearrangements. The source is immuneACCESS, and TCRdb retained only in-frame sequences with V and J called. Part of the clones is not carried over; for the studies checked, unresolved V genes explain less than half of this, and the remainder is unexplained. V and J calls and clone size come straight from that table; D and trimming were deduced from the DNA. Counted in this sample were around 50,000 clones; more than 75% of them appeared once. Around 4.5% of the sample is taken by the ten largest.

The V end loses 3 bases and the J end loses 10 bases, and a stretch of 13 bases separates them. Reading from cysteine to phenylalanine, the CDR3 counts 14 amino acids. The DNA shown is the 42-base CDR3, in frame from base 1. CDR1 and CDR2 are read off the germline V gene (reference sequence) as LNHDA and SQIVND. Each collaborating institution followed its own protocols to collect whole blood in K2EDTA tubes. Collaborator samples were shipped for TCRbeta analysis as frozen whole blood, isolated PBMCs, or DNA extracted from either sample type. The sequence joins TRBV19 to TRBJ1-6, with TRBD1 perhaps the D gene, on 5 matching bases. The TCR originated in a man in his forties or fifties with active COVID-19. Sequenced input: peripheral blood. The CDR3 here reads CASSIGRVGSPLHF. Read as DNA, the sequence is TGTGCCAGTAGTATCGGCAGGGTTGGATCACCCCTCCACTTT.